Listed here are 10 T cell receptor beta chains from one sample, sequenced in a study of blood T cell repertoires in COVID-19 (dated by TCRdb to the early 2020s). The library was produced with the immunoSEQ multiplex PCR assay. In its TCRdb copy, this immuneACCESS table keeps in-frame sequences only and misses some clones. Where compared with another copy, unresolved V genes explain less than half of these, and the others have no known cause. The sample table contains about 73,000 clones; only one count was recorded for around four fifths of them. Together, the top ten hold over 4.5% of the sample. The sample was peripheral blood. The receptor source for this set is a man in his forties or fifties with active COVID-19.

This rearrangement joins TRBV7-2 to TRBJ1-3; D gene ambiguous. This CDR3 has 14 amino acids. CDR1 and CDR2 from the germline V gene are SGHTA and FQGNSA. Trimming pared 5 bases from V and 0 bases from J, leaving 8 bases between. DNA for the CDR3: TGTGCCAGCAGCCAGGATGTCTCTGGAAACACCATATATTTT. It is translated as CASSQDVSGNTIYF.

V and J are TRBV5-1 and TRBJ1-2; D gene ambiguous. Trimming removed 3 bases at V and 2 bases at J, with 11 bases between. This CDR3 has 14 amino acids. Germline V lookup: CDR1 SGHRS, CDR2 YFSETQ. The CDR3 region is CASSSGEGNYGYTF. CDR3 sequence (DNA): TGCGCCAGCAGCTCTGGGGAGGGAAACTATGGCTACACCTTC.

The chain recombines TRBV6-5 with TRBJ2-7; 9 bases are shared with TRBD1. With V trimmed by 6 bases and J by 4 bases, 7 bases remained unmatched. The CDR3 has 14 residues. Germline lookup yields CDR1 MNHEY and CDR2 SVGAGI. The CDR3 loop reads CASRSGTGRYEQYF. The CDR3 nucleotides are TGTGCCAGCAGGTCCGGGACAGGGAGGTACGAGCAGTACTTC.

The rearrangement joins TRBV18 to TRBJ1-1; D not resolved. The CDR3 is made up of 15 amino acids. Germline-derived CDR1 and CDR2 are KGHSH and LQKENI. V was clipped by 0 bases and J by 0 bases, with 8 bases between them. The CDR3 DNA sequence: TGTGCCAGCTCACCACCTGCGGGGATGAACACTGAAGCTTTCTTT. As protein: CASSPPAGMNTEAFF.

This rearrangement joins TRBV2 to TRBJ1-2; no clear D. V lost 7 bases and J lost 5, with 17 bases in between. Germline loops: CDR1 SNHLY, CDR2 FYNNEI. CDR3 length: 14 amino acids. For the CDR3, the DNA is TGTGCCAGCACCATGGGGAGGGTGGCTTATGGCTACACCTTC. It codes for CASTMGRVAYGYTF.

The V and J genes are TRBV7-2 and TRBJ2-5; the match to TRBD2 covers 13 bases. The length of the CDR3 is 16 residues. V lost 5 bases, J lost 5 bases, and 8 bases stayed unmatched. The germline V gene has CDR1 SGHTA and CDR2 FQGNSA. Here the CDR3 DNA reads TGTGCCAGCAGCCGTGGACTAGCGGGAGCTCGGGAGACCCAGTACTTC. As protein: CASSRGLAGARETQYF.

J is TRBJ2-3 and V is TRBV7-2; 7 bases align to TRBD1. After removal of 0 bases from V and 6 bases from J, the junction contained 9 bases not matched to a gene. Germline CDR1 reads SGHTA; CDR2 reads FQGNSA. The CDR3 is made up of 16 amino acids. The CDR3 nucleotides read TGTGCCAGCAGCTTAGCGAGGGACAGCCGAGGTGATACGCAGTATTTT. Its translation: CASSLARDSRGDTQYF.

The chain joins TRBV29-1 to TRBJ2-3; 7 nucleotides match TRBD1. This CDR3 spans 15 amino acids. CDR1 is SQVTM and CDR2 is ANQGSEA in the germline V gene. The CDR3 region has the DNA TGCAGTTCCGACTACGCAGGACAGGGCACAGATACGCAGTATTTT. This translates into CSSDYAGQGTDTQYF.

The gene calls are TRBV5-1 and TRBJ2-5; 9 bases are shared with TRBD2. Germline V gene data show CDR1 as SGHRS and CDR2 as YFSETQ. CDR3 length equals 16 residues. J was trimmed by 4 bases and V by 4 bases; bases with no gene match: 11. DNA for the CDR3: TGCGCCAGCAGCCCCCAAGCGGGGGGCGAGGGAGAGACCCAGTACTTC. Translated: CASSPQAGGEGETQYF.

This rearrangement joins TRBV6-5 to TRBJ1-2, with 9 nucleotides matching TRBD1. Trimming cost V 6 bases and J 5 bases; bases outside gene matches: 10. Germline-derived CDR1 and CDR2 are MNHEY and SVGAGI. The CDR3 has 15 amino acids. CDR3 sequence: CASSRRQGVSYGYTF. DNA for the CDR3: TGTGCCAGCAGCCGCAGACAGGGGGTTAGTTATGGCTACACCTTC.